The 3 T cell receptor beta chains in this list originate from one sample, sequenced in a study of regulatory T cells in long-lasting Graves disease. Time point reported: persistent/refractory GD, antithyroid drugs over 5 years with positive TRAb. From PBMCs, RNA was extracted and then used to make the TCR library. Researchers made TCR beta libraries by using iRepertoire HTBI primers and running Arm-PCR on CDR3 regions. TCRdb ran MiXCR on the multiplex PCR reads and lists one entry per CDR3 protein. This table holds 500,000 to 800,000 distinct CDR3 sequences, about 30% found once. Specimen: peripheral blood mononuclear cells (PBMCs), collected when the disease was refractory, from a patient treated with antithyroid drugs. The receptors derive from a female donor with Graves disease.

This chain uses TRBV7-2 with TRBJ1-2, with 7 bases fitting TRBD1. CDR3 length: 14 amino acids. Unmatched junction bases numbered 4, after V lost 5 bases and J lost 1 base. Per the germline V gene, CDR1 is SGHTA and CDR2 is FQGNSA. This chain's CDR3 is CASSGDSYNYGYTF. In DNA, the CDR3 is TGTGCCAGCAGCGGGGACAGCTATAACTATGGCTACACCTTC.

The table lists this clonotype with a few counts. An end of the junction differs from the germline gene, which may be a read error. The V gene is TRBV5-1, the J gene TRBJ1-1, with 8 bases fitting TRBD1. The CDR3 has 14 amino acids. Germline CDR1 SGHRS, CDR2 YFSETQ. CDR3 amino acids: CASSLARGPTKAFF. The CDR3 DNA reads TGCGCCAGCAGCTTGGCCAGGGGGCCCACTAAAGCTTTCTTT.

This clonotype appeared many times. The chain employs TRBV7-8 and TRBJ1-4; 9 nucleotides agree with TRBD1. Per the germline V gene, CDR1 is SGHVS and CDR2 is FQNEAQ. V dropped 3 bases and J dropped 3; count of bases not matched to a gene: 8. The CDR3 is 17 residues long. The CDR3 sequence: CASSFAGTGWANEKLFF. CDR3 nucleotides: TGTGCCAGCAGCTTTGCCGGGACAGGGTGGGCTAATGAAAAACTGTTTTTT. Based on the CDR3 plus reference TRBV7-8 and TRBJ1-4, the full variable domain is GAGVSQSPRYKVAKRGQDVALRCDPISGHVSLFWYQQALGQGPEFLTYFQNEAQLDKSGLPSDRFFAERPEGSVSTLKIQRTQQEDSAVYLCASSFAGTGWANEKLFFGSGTQLSVL.